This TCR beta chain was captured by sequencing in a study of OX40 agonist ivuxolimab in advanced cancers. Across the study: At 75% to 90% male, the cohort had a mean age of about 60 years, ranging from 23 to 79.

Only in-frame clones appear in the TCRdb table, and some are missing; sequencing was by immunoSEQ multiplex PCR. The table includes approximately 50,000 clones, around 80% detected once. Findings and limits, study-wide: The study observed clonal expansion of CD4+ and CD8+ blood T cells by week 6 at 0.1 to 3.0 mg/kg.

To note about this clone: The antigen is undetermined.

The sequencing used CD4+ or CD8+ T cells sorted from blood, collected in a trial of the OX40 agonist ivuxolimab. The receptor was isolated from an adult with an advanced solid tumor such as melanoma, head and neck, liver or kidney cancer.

CDR3 sequence reads: CASSIRQLPNSGANVLTF. For the CDR3, the DNA is TGCGCCAGCAGCATACGACAGCTTCCAAACTCTGGGGCCAACGTCCTGACTTTC. The J gene is TRBJ2-6, the V gene TRBV5-1; a weak D match, TRBD1 (5 bases). Germline values: CDR1 SGHRS, CDR2 YFSETQ. V dropped 4 bases and J dropped 0 bases, with 17 bases sitting between them. The CDR3 totals 18 residues.